The 23 T cell receptor beta chains below were found in one sample sequenced in a study of blood T cell repertoires in COVID-19. Some clones are missing from TCRdb's copy, which holds only in-frame ones; the method was immunoSEQ multiplex PCR. The sample lists about 100,000 clones, approximately 80% occurring once. The specimen sequenced was peripheral blood. Receptor source: a man in his 70s with active or convalescent COVID-19.

This chain uses TRBV7-3 with TRBJ1-2; no firm D call. The CDR3 has 13 amino acids. V shed 2 bases and J shed 2 bases, with 6 bases lying between them. The germline V gene has CDR1 SGHTA and CDR2 FQGTGA. CDR3 DNA sequence: TGTGCCAGCAGCTTAGACACGAACTATGGCTACACCTTC. This gives the protein CASSLDTNYGYTF.

The chain joins TRBV5-6 to TRBJ2-5; D gene ambiguous. The germline CDR1 and CDR2 sequences are SGHDT and YYEEEE. Trimming removed 0 bases at V and 3 bases at J, with 9 bases between. CDR3 length: 14 amino acids. CDR3: CASSLGGYEETQYF. The CDR3 region has the DNA TGTGCCAGCAGCTTGGGAGGCTACGAAGAGACCCAGTACTTC.

The chain has TRBV20-1 and TRBJ1-5; D perhaps matches TRBD1 (5 bases). The germline V gene encodes CDR1 DFQATT and CDR2 SNEGSKA (reference sequence). The V gene lost 3 bases and the J gene lost 0 bases, with 9 bases spanning the gap. The CDR3 has 14 residues. The CDR3 reads CSASRGASNQPQHF. DNA of the CDR3: TGCAGTGCTAGTAGGGGCGCTAGCAATCAGCCCCAGCATTTT.

This clone was found a few times. The chain carries TRBV6-5 and TRBJ1-2; 7 nucleotides line up with TRBD1. Germline CDR1 and CDR2: MNHEY and SVGAGI. The CDR3 spans 14 residues. The V gene end was trimmed by 6 bases and the J gene end by 2 bases; junction bases not matched to a gene: 6. For the CDR3, the DNA is TGTGCCAGCAGGGCGACAGGGCAGAACTATGGCTACACCTTC. Protein: CASRATGQNYGYTF.

The chain uses TRBV10-2 and TRBJ1-2, with TRBD1 matching over 9 bases. The germline V gene has CDR1 WSHSY and CDR2 SAAADI. The J segment lost 3 bases and the V segment lost 8 bases, leaving 7 bases of the junction unmatched. CDR3 length: 14 residues. CDR3 in DNA: TGCGCCAGCCTGATTACAGGGGGCGACTATGGCTACACCTTC. Its translation: CASLITGGDYGYTF.

In its sample, this clone was seen a few times. The V gene is TRBV7-2, the J gene TRBJ2-7; D may be TRBD1 (5 bases). The V end lost 1 base, the J end lost 3 bases, and 10 bases lay between the germline ends. CDR1 and CDR2 from the germline V gene are SGHTA and FQGNSA. CDR3 size: 14 residues. The CDR3 DNA reads TGTGCCAGCAGCTTAGGCCGTCAGGGCTACGAGCAGTACTTC. Amino acid sequence: CASSLGRQGYEQYF.

The V gene is TRBV6-6, the J gene TRBJ1-1; no firm D call. Trimming left V 3 bases short and J 1 base short, with 9 bases between. This CDR3 region has 14 residues. The germline V gene encodes CDR1 MNHNY and CDR2 SVGAGI (reference sequence). Here the CDR3 DNA reads TGTGCCAGCAGTTATGGGCAGACGAACACTGAAGCTTTCTTT. It codes for CASSYGQTNTEAFF.

The rearrangement uses TRBV2 and TRBJ1-2; D remains ambiguous. Germline V CDR1 and CDR2: SNHLY, FYNNEI. Trimming removed 2 bases at V and 5 bases at J, with 12 bases between. The CDR3 runs to 14 residues. This chain's CDR3 is CASSEFGGSYGYTF. The CDR3 DNA reads as TGTGCCAGCAGTGAATTTGGAGGGTCTTATGGCTACACCTTC.

The chain couples TRBV2 to TRBJ1-3; the match to TRBD1 covers 12 bases. Germline trimming cut 6 bases from V and 6 bases from J; bases unmatched to any gene: 3. Germline V lookup: CDR1 SNHLY, CDR2 FYNNEI. The CDR3 runs 14 residues. For the CDR3, the DNA is TGTGCCAGCAGGAAGGGACAGGGGGCAAACACCATATATTTT. It encodes CASRKGQGANTIYF.

This chain connects TRBV30 to TRBJ1-1; D not certain. Germline CDR1 and CDR2: GTSNPN and SVGIG (reference sequence). The length of the CDR3 is 11 residues. V lost 3 bases and J 5 bases, leaving 7 bases between the germline ends. This CDR3 reads CAWSAETEAFF. The CDR3, as DNA: TGTGCCTGGAGCGCGGAAACTGAAGCTTTCTTT.

V and J are TRBV5-1 and TRBJ2-1; 9 nucleotides match TRBD2. The germline CDR1 and CDR2 sequences are SGHRS and YFSETQ. This CDR3 is built from 15 residues. V shed 4 bases, J shed 5 bases, and the junction held 7 bases outside the gene matches. CDR3 sequence reads: CASSPKSSGNNEQFF. CDR3 DNA: TGCGCCAGCAGCCCAAAGTCTAGCGGGAACAATGAGCAGTTCTTC.

The V gene is TRBV6-5, the J gene TRBJ2-1; 9 positions agree with TRBD2. Looked up from germline, CDR1 is MNHEY and CDR2 is SVGAGI. The CDR3 extends over 15 amino acids. V lost 6 bases to trimming and J lost 7 bases; unmatched junction nucleotides: 10. In nucleotides, the CDR3 is TGTGCCAGCAGGAGAGCGGGGGGCCCCCCGAATGAGCAGTTCTTC. Translating gives CASRRAGGPPNEQFF.

This chain uses TRBV11-2 with TRBJ2-5; TRBD1 agrees at 9 bases. CDR3 size: 14 residues. Germline V CDR1 and CDR2: SGHAT, FQNNGV. Unmatched junction bases numbered 5, after V lost 7 bases and J lost 2 bases. The DNA of the CDR3 is TGTGCCAGCACCAACAGGGGGCTTCAAGAGACCCAGTACTTC. Translated, it gives CASTNRGLQETQYF.

This clone was seen a few times. This rearrangement joins TRBV19 to TRBJ2-7; the D is unclear. This CDR3 is 14 amino acids long. Germline CDR1 is LNHDA and CDR2 is SQIVND (reference sequence). Trimming took off 4 bases at V and 3 bases at J, with 13 bases between the two ends. The CDR3 loop reads CASSSSLAVYEQYF. The CDR3 region has the DNA TGTGCCAGTAGTAGTTCCCTGGCAGTCTACGAGCAGTACTTC. Looking up the rest from reference TRBV19 and TRBJ2-7 gives the full variable domain: DGGITQSPKYLFRKEGQNVTLSCEQNLNHDAMYWYRQDPGQGLRLIYYSQIVNDFQKGDIAEGYSVSREKKESFPLTVTSAQKNPTAFYLCASSSSLAVYEQYFGPGTRLTVT.

This clone has only a few counts. The rearrangement joins TRBV5-6 to TRBJ1-2, with D possibly being TRBD1 (5 bases). The CDR3 is made up of 15 amino acids. The ends were cut back, 0 bases at V and 3 bases at J, with 12 bases in the middle. Germline CDR1 and CDR2: SGHDT and YYEEEE. The CDR3 sequence: CASSLADRGYYGYTF. As DNA, the CDR3 is TGTGCCAGCAGCTTGGCCGATAGGGGATACTATGGCTACACCTTC. The full variable domain, its missing parts supplied by reference TRBV5-6 and TRBJ1-2, is DAGVTQSPTHLIKTRGQQVTLRCSPKSGHDTVSWYQQALGQGPQFIFQYYEEEERQRGNFPDRFSGHQFPNYSSELNVNALLLGDSALYLCASSLADRGYYGYTFGSGTRLTVV.

This clone has just one count. The chain links TRBV5-4 to TRBJ2-7, with TRBD1 matching over 8 bases. The CDR3 length is 15 residues. Trimming removed 0 bases from V and 3 bases from J; junction bases left unmatched: 5. Germline CDR1 is SGHNT and CDR2 is YYREEE (reference sequence). In DNA form, the CDR3 reads TGTGCCAGCAGCTTGGATACAGGGGGTTTCTACGAGCAGTACTTC. This translates into CASSLDTGGFYEQYF.

V gene TRBV28 combines with J gene TRBJ1-2; D uncertain. The CDR3 is made up of 12 amino acids. V was shortened by 5 bases and J by 4 bases, with 8 bases between the two germline ends. The V gene's germline CDR1 is MDHEN and CDR2 SYDVKM. CDR3 bases: TGTGCCAGCAGTAAAGAGAGCTATGGCTACACCTTC. Its translation is CASSKESYGYTF.

The V call is TRBV6-5, the J call TRBJ2-1, with 8 bases lining up with TRBD1. Germline V gene lookup returns CDR1 MNHEY and CDR2 SVGAGI. The CDR3 has 15 residues. After removal of 6 bases from V and 1 base from J, the junction contained 5 bases not matched to a gene. CDR3 sequence: CASRPRTGSYNEQFF. The CDR3 DNA reads as TGTGCCAGCAGGCCTCGGACAGGGTCCTACAATGAGCAGTTCTTC.

The chain links TRBV5-4 to TRBJ1-2, with a weak D call TRBD1 (6 bases). This CDR3 region has 15 residues. V shed 4 bases and J shed 1 base, with 14 bases lying between them. CDR1 and CDR2 from the germline V gene are SGHNT and YYREEE (reference sequence). The CDR3 region is CASSVSYRVNYGYTF. In DNA form, the CDR3 reads TGTGCCAGCAGCGTATCATACAGGGTTAACTATGGCTACACCTTC.

This clone was counted a single time. The chain couples TRBV10-2 to TRBJ1-1; 8 bases map to TRBD1. J lost 5 bases, V lost 2 bases, and 4 bases had no gene match. Germline V gives CDR1 WSHSY, CDR2 SAAADI. The CDR3 is made up of 14 amino acids. The CDR3 sequence: CASSEQGALTEAFF. Here the CDR3 DNA reads TGCGCCAGCAGTGAGCAGGGGGCCTTAACTGAAGCTTTCTTT.

This clone was observed a few times. DNA for the CDR3: TGTGCCAGCAGCATATGGACAGGGGACTACGAGCAGTACTTC. Amino acids: CASSIWTGDYEQYF. V usage is TRBV7-2 and J usage is TRBJ2-7, with TRBD1 matching over 9 bases. Germline assignment: CDR1 SGHTA and CDR2 FQGNSA. The CDR3 covers 14 residues. Trimming removed 5 bases from V and 3 bases from J; junction bases left unmatched: 5.

Written as DNA, the CDR3 is TGCGCCAGCAGCTTGGGGACAGGCCCGAACACCGGGGAGCTGTTTTTT. This codes for CASSLGTGPNTGELFF. V and J are TRBV5-1 and TRBJ2-2; 7 bases are a match to TRBD1. This CDR3 spans 16 amino acids. Trimming took 0 bases from V and 0 from J; bases not matched to a gene: 2. Germline lookup yields CDR1 SGHRS and CDR2 YFSETQ.

This clone was observed a single time. This chain joins TRBV9 and TRBJ2-2; 11 bases line up with TRBD2. Losses at the gene ends were 1 base for V and 5 bases for J; bases not matched to a gene: 4. From germline, CDR1 is SGDLS and CDR2 YYNGEE. There are 16 residues in the CDR3. CDR3 protein: CASSVTSGRKTGELFF. The DNA of the CDR3 is TGTGCCAGCAGCGTAACTAGCGGGAGAAAAACCGGGGAGCTGTTTTTT.